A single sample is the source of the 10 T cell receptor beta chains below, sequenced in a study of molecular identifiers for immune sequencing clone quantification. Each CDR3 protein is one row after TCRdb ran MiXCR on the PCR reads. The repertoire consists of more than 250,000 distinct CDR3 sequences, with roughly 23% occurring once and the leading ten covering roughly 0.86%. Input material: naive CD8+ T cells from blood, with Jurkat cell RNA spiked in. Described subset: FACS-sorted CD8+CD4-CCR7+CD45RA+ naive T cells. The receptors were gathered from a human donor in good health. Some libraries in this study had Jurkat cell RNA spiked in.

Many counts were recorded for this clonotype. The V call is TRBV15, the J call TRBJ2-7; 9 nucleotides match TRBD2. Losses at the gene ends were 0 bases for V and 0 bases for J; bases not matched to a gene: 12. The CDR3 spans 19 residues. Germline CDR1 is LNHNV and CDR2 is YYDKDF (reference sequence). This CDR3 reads CATSRDLPGGGDSSYEQYF. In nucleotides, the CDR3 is TGTGCCACCAGCAGAGATCTCCCTGGCGGGGGGGACAGCTCCTACGAGCAGTACTTC.

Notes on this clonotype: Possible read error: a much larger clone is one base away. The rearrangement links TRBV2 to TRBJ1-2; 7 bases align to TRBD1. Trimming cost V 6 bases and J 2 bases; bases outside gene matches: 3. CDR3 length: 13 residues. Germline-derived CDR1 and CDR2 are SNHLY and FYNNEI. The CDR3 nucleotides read TGTGCCAGCAGGCCGGGACAGAACTATGGCTACACCTTC. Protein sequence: CASRPGQNYGYTF.

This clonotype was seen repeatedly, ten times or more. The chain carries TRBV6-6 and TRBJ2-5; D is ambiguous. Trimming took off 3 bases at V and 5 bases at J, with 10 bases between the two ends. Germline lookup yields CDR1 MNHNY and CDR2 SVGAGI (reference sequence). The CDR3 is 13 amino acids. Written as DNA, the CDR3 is TGTGCCAGCAGTTATATCTGGTTTGAGACCCAGTACTTC. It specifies CASSYIWFETQYF.

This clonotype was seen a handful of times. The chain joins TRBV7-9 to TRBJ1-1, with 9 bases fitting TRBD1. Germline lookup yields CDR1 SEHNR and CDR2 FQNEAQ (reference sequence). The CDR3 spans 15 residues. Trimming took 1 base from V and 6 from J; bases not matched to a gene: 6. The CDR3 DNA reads TGTGCCAGCAGCTTAGGGGACAGGGTTCTTGCTGAAGCTTTCTTT. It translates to CASSLGDRVLAEAFF.

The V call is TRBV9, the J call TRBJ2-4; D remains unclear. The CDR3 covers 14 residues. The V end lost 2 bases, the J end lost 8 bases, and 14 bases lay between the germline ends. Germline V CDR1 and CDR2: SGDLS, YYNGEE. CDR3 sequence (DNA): TGTGCCAGCAGCGTCGGTGGCCTCTTTGACATTCAGTACTTC. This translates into CASSVGGLFDIQYF.

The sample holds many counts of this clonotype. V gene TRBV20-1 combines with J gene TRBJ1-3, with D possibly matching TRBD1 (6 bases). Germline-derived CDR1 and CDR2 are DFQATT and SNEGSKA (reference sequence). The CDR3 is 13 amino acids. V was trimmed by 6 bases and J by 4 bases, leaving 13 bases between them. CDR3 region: CSAPDSRGNTIYF. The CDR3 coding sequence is TGCAGTGCCCCGGACAGTCGCGGAAACACCATATATTTT.

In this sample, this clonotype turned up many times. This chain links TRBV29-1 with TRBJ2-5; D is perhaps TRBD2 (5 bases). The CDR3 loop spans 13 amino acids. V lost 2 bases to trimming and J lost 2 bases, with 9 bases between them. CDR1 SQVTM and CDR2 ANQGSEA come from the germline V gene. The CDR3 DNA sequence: TGCAGCGTTGAATCGGGATCTCAAGAGACCCAGTACTTC. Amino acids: CSVESGSQETQYF.

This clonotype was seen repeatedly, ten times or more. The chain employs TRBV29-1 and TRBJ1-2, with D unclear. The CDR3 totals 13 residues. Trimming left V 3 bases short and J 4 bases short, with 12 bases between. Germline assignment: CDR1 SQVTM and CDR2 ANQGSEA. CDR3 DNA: TGCAGCGTTGAGTTCCCAGGAGGCTATGGCTACACCTTC. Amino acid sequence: CSVEFPGGYGYTF.

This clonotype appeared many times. The CDR3 DNA sequence: TGTGCCAGCAGCCCCCAACGACTCGTGCCGGGTGAAAAACTGTTTTTT. The encoded protein is CASSPQRLVPGEKLFF. The J gene is TRBJ1-4, the V gene TRBV7-9; D remains unclear. Between the trimmed V and J ends, which lost 5 bases and 7 bases, there was a span of 20 bases. In germline, CDR1 is SEHNR, CDR2 FQNEAQ (reference sequence). The CDR3 sequence is 16 residues long.

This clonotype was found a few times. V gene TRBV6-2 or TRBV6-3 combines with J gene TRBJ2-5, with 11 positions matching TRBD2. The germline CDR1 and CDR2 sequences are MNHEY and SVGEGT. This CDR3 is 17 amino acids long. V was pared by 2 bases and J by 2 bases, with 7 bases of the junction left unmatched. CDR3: CASSYLYSGGAQETQYF. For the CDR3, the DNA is TGTGCCAGCAGTTACCTCTATAGCGGGGGGGCTCAAGAGACCCAGTACTTC.